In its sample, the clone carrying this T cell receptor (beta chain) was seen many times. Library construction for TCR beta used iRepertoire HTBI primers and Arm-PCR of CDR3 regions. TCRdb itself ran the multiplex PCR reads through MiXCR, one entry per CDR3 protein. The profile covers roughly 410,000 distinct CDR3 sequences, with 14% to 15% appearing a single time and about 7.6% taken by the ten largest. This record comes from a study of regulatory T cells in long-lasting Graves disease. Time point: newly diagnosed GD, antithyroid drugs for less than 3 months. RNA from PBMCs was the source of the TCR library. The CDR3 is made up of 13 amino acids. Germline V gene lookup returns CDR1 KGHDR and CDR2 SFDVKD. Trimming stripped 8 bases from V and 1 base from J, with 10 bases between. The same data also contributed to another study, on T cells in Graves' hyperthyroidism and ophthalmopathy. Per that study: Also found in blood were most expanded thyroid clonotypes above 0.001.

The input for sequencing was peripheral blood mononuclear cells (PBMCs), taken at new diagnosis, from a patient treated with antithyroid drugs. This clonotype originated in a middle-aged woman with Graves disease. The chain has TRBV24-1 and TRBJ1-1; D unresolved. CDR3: CATTGEENTEAFF. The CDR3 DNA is TGTGCCACCACTGGTGAGGAGAACACTGAAGCTTTCTTT.